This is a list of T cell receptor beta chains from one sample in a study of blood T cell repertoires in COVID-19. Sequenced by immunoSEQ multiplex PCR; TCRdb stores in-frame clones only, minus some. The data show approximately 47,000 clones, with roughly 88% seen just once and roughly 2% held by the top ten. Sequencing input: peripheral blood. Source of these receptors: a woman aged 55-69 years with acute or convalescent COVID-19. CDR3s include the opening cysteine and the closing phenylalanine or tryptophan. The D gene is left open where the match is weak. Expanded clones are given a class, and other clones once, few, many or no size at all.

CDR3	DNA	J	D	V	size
CASSYSWQNNEQYF	TGTGCCAGCAGTTACTCGTGGCAGAATAACGAGCAGTACTTC	TRBJ2-7	-	TRBV6-6	-
CASSPGEGQMDEQYF	TGTGCCAGCTCACCAGGAGAGGGCCAGATGGACGAGCAGTACTTC	TRBJ2-7	-	TRBV18	-
CASTRAQLAHNEQFF	TGTGCCAGCACGCGAGCACAACTAGCCCACAATGAGCAGTTCTTC	TRBJ2-1	-	TRBV5-8	-
CASSSAGGQYEQYF	TGTGCCAGTAGTTCGGCAGGGGGACAATACGAGCAGTACTTC	TRBJ2-7	TRBD1	TRBV19	-
CASSLDPTGISRGYTF	TGTGCCAGCAGCTTGGACCCGACAGGAATATCTCGCGGCTACACCTTC	TRBJ1-2	-	TRBV7-8	-
CASSLSGEETQYF	TGTGCCAGCAGCTTATCGGGGGAGGAGACCCAGTACTTC	TRBJ2-5	-	TRBV7-3	-
CASKEQQSTDTQYF	TGTGCCAGTAAGGAGCAGCAAAGCACAGATACGCAGTATTTT	TRBJ2-3	-	TRBV19	-
CASMIQGWNTEAFF	TGTGCCAGTATGATACAGGGGTGGAACACTGAAGCTTTCTTT	TRBJ1-1	TRBD1	TRBV19	-
CASSTGQGLGGYTF	TGTGCCAGTAGTACTGGACAGGGCTTGGGTGGCTACACCTTC	TRBJ1-2	TRBD1	TRBV19	-
CSVAGGGNYEQYF	TGCAGCGTTGCAGGGGGAGGTAACTACGAGCAGTACTTC	TRBJ2-7	-	TRBV29-1	-
CASSLLRSGANVLTF	TGTGCCAGTAGTCTCCTCAGATCGGGGGCCAACGTCCTGACTTTC	TRBJ2-6	-	TRBV19	once
CASLGDRGSTPLHF	TGTGCCAGCCTTGGTGACAGGGGATCGACACCCCTCCACTTT	TRBJ1-6	TRBD1	TRBV28	-
CASSLDRQGTNSPLHF	TGTGCCAGCAGCTTGGATAGACAGGGTACTAATTCACCCCTCCACTTT	TRBJ1-6	TRBD1	TRBV7-2	-
CASSPRGFTTEAFF	TGTGCCAGCAGTCCCCGGGGGTTCACCACTGAAGCTTTCTTT	TRBJ1-1	-	TRBV28	few
CASSLRSLGVYEQYF	TGTGCCAGCAGCCTCAGGTCGCTTGGTGTCTACGAGCAGTACTTC	TRBJ2-7	-	TRBV27	-
CASRIEGRYYNEQFF	TGTGCCAGCCGAATCGAGGGCAGGTACTACAATGAGCAGTTCTTC	TRBJ2-1	-	TRBV28	-
CASSWRVRDRETEAFF	TGTGCCAGCAGCTGGAGAGTCAGGGACAGGGAGACTGAAGCTTTCTTT	TRBJ1-1	TRBD1	TRBV11-3	-
CASSPYRGDNEQFF	TGTGCCAGCAGCCCCTATCGAGGAGACAATGAGCAGTTCTTC	TRBJ2-1	-	TRBV7-2	-
CASSPYRQVNTEAFF	TGTGCCAGCAGTCCCTACCGACAGGTGAACACTGAAGCTTTCTTT	TRBJ1-1	-	TRBV27	-
CASSFGLDSFGYEQYF	TGTGCCAGCAGTTTCGGCCTCGACAGCTTCGGCTACGAGCAGTACTTC	TRBJ2-7	-	TRBV28	-
CASSTANRDQPQHF	TGTGCCAGCAGTACAGCCAATCGTGATCAGCCCCAGCATTTT	TRBJ1-5	-	TRBV6-5	-
CATSRRGQGFNYGYTF	TGTGCCACCAGCAGACGAGGACAGGGGTTTAACTATGGCTACACCTTC	TRBJ1-2	TRBD1	TRBV15	-
CASSLRTGAGYTEAFF	TGTGCCAGTAGTCTCCGGACAGGTGCGGGCTACACTGAAGCTTTCTTT	TRBJ1-1	TRBD1	TRBV19	few
CASSLSVNTEAFF	TGTGCCAGCAGCTTATCGGTGAACACTGAAGCTTTCTTT	TRBJ1-1	-	TRBV11-2	-
CASSGGGTGQNTEAFF	TGCGCCAGCAGTGGCGGAGGGACAGGTCAAAACACTGAAGCTTTCTTT	TRBJ1-1	TRBD1	TRBV10-1	-
CASSSYSGKYIQYF	TGTGCCAGCAGTTCCTATAGCGGGAAGTACATTCAGTACTTC	TRBJ2-4	TRBD2	TRBV6-2/TRBV6-3	-
CASSSSIQGFEAFF	TGTGCCAGCAGCTCATCGATCCAGGGCTTCGAAGCTTTCTTT	TRBJ1-1	-	TRBV27	-
CASSSPGTSGGASAKNIQYF	TGTGCCAGCAGTTCACCGGGGACTAGCGGGGGGGCCTCGGCCAAAAACATTCAGTACTTC	TRBJ2-4	TRBD2	TRBV28	few
CASSLGTGRYGYTF	TGCGCCAGCAGCCTTGGGACAGGCAGATATGGCTACACCTTC	TRBJ1-2	TRBD1	TRBV5-1	-
CASSSGTGGWNEQFF	TGTGCCAGCAGTTCTGGGACAGGGGGCTGGAATGAGCAGTTCTTC	TRBJ2-1	TRBD1	TRBV28	-
CASSVKQYEQYF	TGTGCCAGCAGCGTTAAACAATACGAGCAGTACTTC	TRBJ2-7	-	TRBV25-1	-
CATSRETREYGYTF	TGTGCCACCAGCAGAGAGACCAGGGAATATGGCTACACCTTC	TRBJ1-2	-	TRBV15	-
CASTGGEGSLAKNIQYF	TGTGCCAGTACGGGGGGTGAGGGATCCTTAGCCAAAAACATTCAGTACTTC	TRBJ2-4	TRBD2	TRBV19	-
CASSLGPSGEQFF	TGTGCCAGCAGCTTAGGACCAAGCGGAGAGCAGTTCTTC	TRBJ2-1	-	TRBV7-2	-
CASSLRHRGLGEKLFF	TGTGCCAGCAGCCTAAGACACAGGGGGCTTGGGGAAAAACTGTTTTTT	TRBJ1-4	TRBD1	TRBV13	-
CASSLSNYGYTF	TGTGCCAGCAGTCTAAGTAACTATGGCTACACCTTC	TRBJ1-2	-	TRBV28	-
CAWRIRGSGNTIYF	TGTGCCTGGAGAATCAGGGGGTCTGGAAACACCATATATTTT	TRBJ1-3	TRBD1	TRBV30	-
CASRRTEPNEQFF	TGTGCCAGCAGACGGACAGAGCCCAATGAGCAGTTCTTC	TRBJ2-1	-	TRBV2	-
CASSLRTGGDLNGYTF	TGTGCCAGTAGTCTCCGAACAGGGGGCGATTTGAATGGCTACACCTTC	TRBJ1-2	TRBD1	TRBV19	-
CASSPLQEQGLRTEAFF	TGTGCCAGCAGCCCTCTTCAGGAACAGGGTTTGAGGACTGAAGCTTTCTTT	TRBJ1-1	-	TRBV7-2	-
CAWSVRTGQGYTF	TGTGCCTGGAGTGTTAGAACAGGCCAGGGCTACACCTTC	TRBJ1-2	-	TRBV30	-
CASSFRVNQPQHF	TGTGCCAGCAGTTTTCGGGTCAATCAGCCCCAGCATTTT	TRBJ1-5	-	TRBV28	-
CASSTRSTRSISGNTIYF	TGTGCCAGCAGCACTCGATCCACTAGGAGTATCTCTGGAAACACCATATATTTT	TRBJ1-3	-	TRBV4-2	-
CASREGRSGNTIYF	TGTGCCAGCAGGGAGGGCAGATCTGGAAACACCATATATTTT	TRBJ1-3	-	TRBV28	-
CATSEDSYGYTF	TGTGCCACCAGTGAGGACAGCTATGGCTACACCTTC	TRBJ1-2	-	TRBV24-1	few
CASSLAGGPNVQETQYF	TGCGCCAGCAGCTTGGCGGGGGGTCCAAACGTCCAAGAGACCCAGTACTTC	TRBJ2-5	TRBD2	TRBV5-1	once
CASSGGEGWYEQYF	TGTGCCAGCAGCGGAGGGGAGGGGTGGTACGAGCAGTACTTC	TRBJ2-7	TRBD2	TRBV11-2	-
CASSLGGPQHF	TGTGCCAGCAGTTTGGGGGGGCCCCAGCATTTT	TRBJ1-5	-	TRBV12-3/TRBV12-4	few
CASSLPGTLYYEQYF	TGCGCCAGCAGCTTGCCCGGGACACTCTATTACGAGCAGTACTTC	TRBJ2-7	-	TRBV5-1	-
CSVEGSDYGGYTF	TGCAGCGTTGAGGGTTCGGACTATGGCGGCTACACCTTC	TRBJ1-2	-	TRBV29-1	-
CAISREMNTEAFF	TGTGCCATCAGCAGGGAAATGAACACTGAAGCTTTCTTT	TRBJ1-1	-	TRBV10-3	-
CASSQGSTTETQYF	TGTGCCAGCAGCCAAGGGTCCACTACGGAGACCCAGTACTTC	TRBJ2-5	-	TRBV3-1/TRBV3-2	-
CASSLVGQGLISYEQYF	TGTGCCAGCAGCTTGGTCGGGCAGGGACTAATTTCCTACGAGCAGTACTTC	TRBJ2-7	TRBD2	TRBV5-6	-